These 2 T cell receptor beta chains were all obtained from the same sample, sequenced in a study of identical twins. TCRdb re-analysed the 5' RACE reads in MiXCR, keeping a single row per CDR3 protein. The data show about 430,000 distinct CDR3 sequences, roughly 18% seen once. Source material: naive T cells sorted from blood. These receptors were taken from a man in his fifties or sixties in good health.

This clonotype was recorded many times. Germline is not matched at one junction end, which may reflect a read error. The CDR3 loop reads CASSFSPAGKLFF. The CDR3 nucleotides are TGTGCCAGCAGTTTTAGCCCCGCCGGGAAGCTGTTTTTT. This chain connects TRBV7-2 to TRBJ2-2; tentatively, D is TRBD2 (5 bases). CDR3 length equals 13 residues. The germline V gene has CDR1 SGHTA and CDR2 FQGNSA.

There are a few counts of this clonotype. The chain carries TRBV11-2 and TRBJ2-5; TRBD2 is a possible D gene (7 bases). The V end was cut by 5 bases, the J end by 6 bases, with 28 bases between. CDR1 and CDR2 (germline): SGHAT, FQNNGV. CDR3 size: 18 residues. As DNA, the CDR3 is TGTGCCAGCAGCCCCCAAGGGGGGGGAGGGCCGAGGGGGAAGACCCAGTACTTC. This encodes CASSPQGGGGPRGKTQYF.